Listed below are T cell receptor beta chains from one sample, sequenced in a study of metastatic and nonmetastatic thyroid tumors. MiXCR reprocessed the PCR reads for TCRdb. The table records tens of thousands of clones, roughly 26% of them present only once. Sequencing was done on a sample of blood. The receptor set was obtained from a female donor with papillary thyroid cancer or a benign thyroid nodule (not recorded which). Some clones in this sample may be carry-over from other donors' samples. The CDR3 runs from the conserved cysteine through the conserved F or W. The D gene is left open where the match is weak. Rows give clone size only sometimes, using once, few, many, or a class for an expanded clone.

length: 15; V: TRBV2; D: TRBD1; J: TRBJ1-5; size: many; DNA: TGTGCCAGCAGACCCGGGACAGGGGCATATCAGCCCCAGCATTTT; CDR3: CASRPGTGAYQPQHF
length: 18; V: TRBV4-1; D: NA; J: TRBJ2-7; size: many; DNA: TGCGCCAGCAGCCAAGTCGATCGTGGGATATTCGGGGCCTACGAGCAGTACTTC; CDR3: CASSQVDRGIFGAYEQYF
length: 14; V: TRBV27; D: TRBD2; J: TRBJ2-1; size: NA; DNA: TGTGCCAGCAGGCGGGCGGGAGGGTACAATGAGCAGCTCTTC; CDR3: CASRRAGGYNEQLF
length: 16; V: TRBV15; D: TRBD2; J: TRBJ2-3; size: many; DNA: TGTGCCACCAGCAGAGGGGGACTAGCGGACACAGATACGCAGTATTTT; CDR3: CATSRGGLADTDTQYF
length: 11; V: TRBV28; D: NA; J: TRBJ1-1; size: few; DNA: TGTGCCAGCAGTTGGGCCCTAGGGGGTTTCTTT; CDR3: CASSWALGGFF
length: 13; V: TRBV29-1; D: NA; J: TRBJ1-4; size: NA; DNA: TGCAGCGCCGAGGGTTCACCTAATGAAAAACTGTTTTTT; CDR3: CSAEGSPNEKLFF
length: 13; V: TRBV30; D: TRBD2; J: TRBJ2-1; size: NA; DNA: TGTGCCTGGACGGCGGGAGCCGGCAATGAGCAGTTCTTC; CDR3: CAWTAGAGNEQFF
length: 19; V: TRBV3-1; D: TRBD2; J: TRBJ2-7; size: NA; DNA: TGTGCCAGCAGCCAAGAAGGGGGGAACCTAGCGGGAGCAGCTTTAGAGCAGTACTTC; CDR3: CASSQEGGNLAGAALEQYF
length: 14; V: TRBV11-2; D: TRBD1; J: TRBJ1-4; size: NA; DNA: TGTGCCAGCAGCCCGGGGACAGGGGGTGAAAAACTGTTTTTT; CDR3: CASSPGTGGEKLFF
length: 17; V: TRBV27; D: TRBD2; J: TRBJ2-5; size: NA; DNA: TGTGCCAGAAGGTCCTTAGAGAATAGCGGGGGGAAAGAGACCCAGTACTTC; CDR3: CARRSLENSGGKETQYF
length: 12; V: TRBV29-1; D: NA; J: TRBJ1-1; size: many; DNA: TGCGGAACTACGGGGGGGTTAGCTGAAGCTTTCTTT; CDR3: CGTTGGLAEAFF
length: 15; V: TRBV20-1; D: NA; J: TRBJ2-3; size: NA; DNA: TGCAGTGCAAAACAGGGTGGCGGTAGCACAGATACGCAGTATTTT; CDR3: CSAKQGGGSTDTQYF
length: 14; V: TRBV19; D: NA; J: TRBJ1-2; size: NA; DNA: TGTGCCAGTAGTATCACGGGGCAGGGAAGTGGCTGCACCTTC; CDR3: CASSITGQGSGCTF
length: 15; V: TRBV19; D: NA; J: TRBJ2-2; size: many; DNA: TGTGCCAGTAGTATTCAGGTAGCGCACACCGGGGAGCTGTTTTTT; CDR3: CASSIQVAHTGELFF
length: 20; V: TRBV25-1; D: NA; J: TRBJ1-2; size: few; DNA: TGTGCCAGCAGTGAATGGGGGGTGGGAGACCGAGGGCCTGTAAACTATGGCTACACCTTC; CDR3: CASSEWGVGDRGPVNYGYTF
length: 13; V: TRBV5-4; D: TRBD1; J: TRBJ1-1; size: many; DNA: TGTGCCAGCAGCTTCCCCCAGGGGGCGCGGGCTTTCTTT; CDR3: CASSFPQGARAFF
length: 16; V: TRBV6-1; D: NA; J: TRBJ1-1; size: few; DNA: TGTGCCAGCAGTGCCCAACAGGGAGGGATCAACACTGAAGCTTTCTTT; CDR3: CASSAQQGGINTEAFF
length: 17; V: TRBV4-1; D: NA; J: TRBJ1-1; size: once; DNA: TGCGCCAGCAGCCAAGGGACACCGGGACCGAAGAACACTGAAGCTTTCTTT; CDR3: CASSQGTPGPKNTEAFF
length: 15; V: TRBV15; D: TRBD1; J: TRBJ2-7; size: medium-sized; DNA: TGTGCCACCAGGCCCGGGGGGACAGGGTTCGGGGAGCAGTACTTC; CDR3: CATRPGGTGFGEQYF
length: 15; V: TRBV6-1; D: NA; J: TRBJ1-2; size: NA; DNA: TGTGCCAGCAGTGAAAATATGGAATCTAACTATGGCTACACCTTC; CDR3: CASSENMESNYGYTF